The 32 T cell receptor beta chains given below trace back to one sample, sequenced in a study of beta chain features in type 1 diabetes. Of the isolated RNA, all was reverse transcribed, and so the sequenced material was expressed TCRB transcripts. Profiling relied on immunoSEQ multiplex PCR, and the TCRdb table lists in-frame clones only, not all of them. The sample carries around 500,000 clones, about an eighth recorded once. The specimen sequenced was naive CD4+ T cells from blood. The receptor set was obtained from a woman aged 18-29 years in good health.

This chain connects TRBV20-1 to TRBJ1-5; D unclear. V shed 3 bases and J shed 5 bases, with 5 bases lying between them. This CDR3 contains 11 residues. Germline lookup yields CDR1 DFQATT and CDR2 SNEGSKA (reference sequence). The CDR3 DNA sequence: TGCAGTGCTAGTTCCCATCAGCCCCAGCATTTT. Residues: CSASSHQPQHF.

A few counts support this clone. The CDR3 loop reads CASSQDYGGYYGYTF. Written as DNA, the CDR3 is TGCGCCAGCAGCCAAGATTACGGGGGATACTATGGCTACACCTTC. The V and J genes are TRBV4-3 and TRBJ1-2; maybe TRBD1 (5 bases). V was trimmed by 0 bases and J by 3 bases, leaving 11 bases between them. This CDR3 is 15 amino acids long. Germline V CDR1 and CDR2: LGHNA, YSLEER.

Here the CDR3 reads CASSSAGGAGGYTF. CDR3 DNA sequence: TGTGCCAGCAGCTCCGCAGGGGGCGCAGGTGGCTACACCTTC. The chain employs TRBV11-3 and TRBJ1-2, with 8 bases identical to TRBD1. The CDR3 contains 14 residues. CDR1 and CDR2 from the germline V gene are SGHNT and YENEEA. The J segment lost 7 bases and the V segment lost 4 bases, leaving 8 bases of the junction unmatched.

This clone has a handful of counts. The chain has TRBV2 and TRBJ2-3; D unclear. The V gene's germline CDR1 is SNHLY and CDR2 FYNNEI. This CDR3 region has 12 residues. With 9 bases removed from V and 2 bases from J, the gap between germline ends came to 9 bases. CDR3 coding DNA: TGTGCCAGTCGGGCGTACACAGATACGCAGTATTTT. As protein: CASRAYTDTQYF.

The V call is TRBV7-3, the J call TRBJ1-1; D is unclear. This CDR3 has 13 amino acids. Germline lookup yields CDR1 SGHTA and CDR2 FQGTGA. V lost 0 bases to trimming and J lost 7 bases, with 9 bases between them. The CDR3 here is CASSLTVTNEAFF. The DNA of the CDR3 is TGTGCCAGCAGCTTAACGGTAACAAATGAAGCTTTCTTT.

The rearrangement uses TRBV20-1 and TRBJ2-1, with unresolved D. Germline values: CDR1 DFQATT, CDR2 SNEGSKA (reference sequence). V was trimmed by 6 bases and J by 6 bases, leaving 9 bases between them. This CDR3 spans 11 amino acids. CDR3 protein: CSAPNFNEQFF. CDR3 coding DNA: TGCAGTGCGCCAAATTTCAATGAGCAGTTCTTC.

The V call is TRBV7-6, the J call TRBJ2-5; no firm D call. Germline-derived CDR1 and CDR2 are SGHVS and FNYEAQ. The CDR3 contains 12 residues. The V and J ends lost 2 bases and 5 bases respectively, with 6 bases between them. The DNA of the CDR3 is TGTGCCAGCAGCTTAACTCCTGAGACCCAGTACTTC. Translated: CASSLTPETQYF.

This clone showed up just a few times. The CDR3: CASPPGQDNTGELFF. CDR3 DNA sequence: TGTGCCAGCCCCCCGGGACAGGACAACACCGGGGAGCTGTTTTTT. The chain links TRBV7-9 to TRBJ2-2; 8 nucleotides match TRBD1. CDR1 and CDR2 from the germline V gene are SEHNR and FQNEAQ (reference sequence). The V gene end was trimmed by 8 bases and the J gene end by 2 bases; junction bases not matched to a gene: 7. The CDR3 has 15 amino acids.

The CDR3 region is CASSHGATSVVDTQYF. DNA of the CDR3: TGCGCCAGCAGCCATGGGGCGACTTCCGTGGTAGATACGCAGTATTTT. The V and J genes are TRBV4-3 and TRBJ2-3; maybe TRBD1 (5 bases). The germline CDR1 and CDR2 sequences are LGHNA and YSLEER. There are 16 residues in the CDR3. Trimming removed 3 bases from V and 5 bases from J, with 18 bases in between.

The chain links TRBV14 to TRBJ2-1, with 7 bases matching TRBD1. Germline V gene sequence: CDR1 SGHDN, CDR2 FVKESK. V shed 4 bases and J 3 bases; nucleotides not matched to a gene: 12. The length of the CDR3 is 17 residues. The CDR3 DNA sequence: TGTGCCAGCAGCCGAAGCAGCAGGGGGACGGTCTACAATGAGCAGTTCTTC. This codes for CASSRSSRGTVYNEQFF.

This sequence joins TRBV30 and TRBJ2-1, with D unclear. This CDR3 has 15 amino acids. From germline, CDR1 is GTSNPN and CDR2 SVGIG (reference sequence). V was trimmed by 1 base and J by 3 bases, leaving 13 bases between them. The CDR3 DNA follows: TGTGCCTGGAGTGGGGTCAGTTCTTTCTACAATGAGCAGTTCTTC. Translated: CAWSGVSSFYNEQFF.

V and J are TRBV30 and TRBJ2-4, with D perhaps assigned TRBD1 or TRBD2 (5 bases each). Trimming took 5 bases from V and 7 from J, leaving 15 bases between them. Germline CDR1 is GTSNPN and CDR2 is SVGIG (reference sequence). The CDR3 spans 13 residues. The chain's CDR3 is CAWEGTSVNIQYF. Written as DNA, the CDR3 is TGTGCCTGGGAGGGGACCAGTGTGAACATTCAGTACTTC.

This clone showed up just a few times. The rearrangement joins TRBV11-2 to TRBJ2-4; 7 bases match TRBD2. J was trimmed by 0 bases and V by 6 bases; bases with no gene match: 8. The CDR3 runs to 16 residues. Germline V gene lookup returns CDR1 SGHAT and CDR2 FQNNGV. The CDR3 reads CASSRAGLRAKNIQYF. The CDR3 DNA is TGTGCCAGCAGTAGAGCGGGACTACGAGCCAAAAACATTCAGTACTTC.

The J gene is TRBJ1-2, the V gene TRBV29-1, with 8 bases matching TRBD1. The CDR3 runs to 14 residues. V shed 1 base and J 7 bases; nucleotides not matched to a gene: 8. The germline V gene encodes CDR1 SQVTM and CDR2 ANQGSEA. CDR3 bases: TGCAGCGTTGAAGGTGGGGACAGGAGGGGTGGCTACACCTTC. The encoded protein is CSVEGGDRRGGYTF.

This clone appeared a few times. The rearrangement uses TRBV15 and TRBJ1-5; D is uncertain. Trimming cost V 1 base and J 7 bases, with 11 bases left between them. CDR1 is LNHNV and CDR2 is YYDKDF in the germline V gene (reference sequence). The CDR3 is made up of 14 amino acids. The CDR3 region has the DNA TGTGCCACCAGCAGAGTTCCCAGTCCCCAGCCCCAGCATTTT. Its protein is CATSRVPSPQPQHF.

This clone occurred a few times. This chain links TRBV9 with TRBJ2-3, with D possibly matching TRBD2 (5 bases). Between the trimmed V and J ends, which lost 4 bases and 2 bases, there was a span of 17 bases. There are 16 residues in the CDR3. In germline, CDR1 is SGDLS, CDR2 YYNGEE. In DNA form, the CDR3 reads TGTGCCAGCAGCCCCCGCGGTGACGGGAACACAGATACGCAGTATTTT. Protein product: CASSPRGDGNTDTQYF. Full variable domain (rest looked up from reference TRBV9 and TRBJ2-3): DSGVTQTPKHLITATGQRVTLRCSPRSGDLSVYWYQQSLDQGLQFLIQYYNGEERAKGNILERFSAQQFPDLHSELNLSSLELGDSALYFCASSPRGDGNTDTQYFGPGTRLTVL.

This clone was counted only a few times. The chain recombines TRBV18 with TRBJ2-5; D remains ambiguous. The length of the CDR3 is 12 residues. Deletions cut 3 bases from V and 5 bases from J, with 7 bases between. Germline V CDR1 and CDR2: KGHSH, LQKENI. The DNA for the CDR3 is TGTGCCAGCTCACCCCATGGGGAGACCCAGTACTTC. Its translation is CASSPHGETQYF.

The chain joins TRBV11-3 to TRBJ2-3; D uncertain. Looked up from germline, CDR1 is SGHNT and CDR2 is YENEEA. There are 15 residues in the CDR3. Trimming shortened V by 4 bases and J by 7 bases, and 18 bases separated the two germline ends. CDR3 loop: CASSSTGLLRNTQYF. In DNA form, the CDR3 reads TGTGCCAGCAGCTCGACGGGCCTGCTGAGGAATACGCAGTATTTT.

The chain carries TRBV7-9 and TRBJ2-5; 8 nucleotides agree with TRBD2. The junction had 9 bases not matched to a gene; V was cut back by 6 bases and J by 3 bases. CDR1 and CDR2 (germline): SEHNR, FQNEAQ (reference sequence). The CDR3 contains 15 residues. This CDR3 is CASRQAGVAEETQYF. The CDR3 DNA is TGTGCCAGCAGACAAGCGGGGGTCGCAGAAGAGACCCAGTACTTC.

The J gene is TRBJ2-3, the V gene TRBV28; D call uncertain. The length of the CDR3 is 14 residues. CDR1 and CDR2 from the germline V gene are MDHEN and SYDVKM. Trimming removed 7 bases from V and 0 bases from J, with 11 bases in between. The chain's CDR3 is CASTPFRSTDTQYF. The CDR3 region has the DNA TGTGCCAGCACCCCTTTCAGAAGCACAGATACGCAGTATTTT.

This chain joins TRBV29-1 and TRBJ1-3; D possibly corresponds to TRBD1 (5 bases). The germline V and J ends were trimmed by 3 bases and 8 bases, with 14 bases remaining between them. The CDR3 is 13 amino acids. CDR1 SQVTM and CDR2 ANQGSEA come from the germline V gene. In DNA, the CDR3 is TGCAGCGTTGATGTAGGGGCGGCGGACACCATATATTTT. Translating gives CSVDVGAADTIYF.

This chain joins TRBV13 and TRBJ2-7; TRBD2 might be the D (6 bases). Germline V gene sequence: CDR1 PRHDT, CDR2 FYEKMQ (reference sequence). V lost 5 bases to trimming and J lost 6 bases, with 14 bases between them. This CDR3 has 13 residues. This CDR3 reads CASSPSEGVEQYF. In DNA form, the CDR3 reads TGTGCCAGCAGCCCCTCGGAGGGCGTCGAGCAGTACTTC.

This clone was observed a handful of times. Different DNA sequences within this sample yield the same CDR3. DNA of the CDR3: TGTGCCAGCAGTACTAGCGGGTCCCCAGATACGCAGTATTTT. Its translation: CASSTSGSPDTQYF. The genes are TRBV6-5 and TRBJ2-3; 9 bases fit TRBD2. The CDR3 covers 14 residues. Trimming took 5 bases from V and 4 from J; bases not matched to a gene: 4. Germline assignment: CDR1 MNHEY and CDR2 SVGAGI.

V and J are TRBV7-9 and TRBJ1-6; D is possibly TRBD1 (6 bases). V lost 4 bases to trimming and J lost 4 bases, with 8 bases between them. This CDR3 has 14 residues. Germline lookup yields CDR1 SEHNR and CDR2 FQNEAQ (reference sequence). CDR3 coding DNA: TGTGCCAGCAGCTCCAGGGGTTATAATTCACCCCTCCACTTT. This sequence encodes CASSSRGYNSPLHF.

The rearrangement links TRBV5-4 to TRBJ2-1; 11 bases fit TRBD2. The germline CDR1 and CDR2 sequences are SGHNT and YYREEE (reference sequence). The CDR3 spans 17 residues. The junction had 13 bases not matched to a gene; V was cut back by 4 bases and J by 7 bases. This chain's CDR3 is CASSIGIKTSGMNEQFF. CDR3 bases: TGTGCCAGCAGCATCGGAATAAAGACTAGCGGGATGAATGAGCAGTTCTTC.

This sequence joins TRBV7-3 and TRBJ2-5, with D possibly matching TRBD2 (5 bases). CDR1 is SGHTA and CDR2 is FQGTGA in the germline V gene. The V end was cut by 2 bases, the J end by 5 bases, with 12 bases between. This CDR3 contains 14 residues. Here the CDR3 reads CASSLSGRRETQYF. The CDR3 DNA reads TGTGCCAGCAGCTTATCTGGCAGGAGGGAGACCCAGTACTTC.

The chain combines TRBV10-3 with TRBJ2-5; 12 positions agree with TRBD2. Germline V gives CDR1 ENHRY, CDR2 SYGVKD. V trimming: 9 bases; J trimming: 5 bases; junction bases outside the gene matches: 4. CDR3 size: 13 residues. The CDR3 loop is CAIKTSGGETQYF. The DNA of the CDR3 is TGTGCCATAAAGACTAGCGGGGGTGAGACCCAGTACTTC.

The genes are TRBV29-1 and TRBJ2-2, with TRBD1 as a possible D gene (6 bases). V lost 6 bases and J lost 0, with 11 bases in between. Per germline, CDR1 SQVTM and CDR2 ANQGSEA. The CDR3 runs to 14 residues. The CDR3 nucleotides read TGCAGCGTCCACAGGGATTCGAACACCGGGGAGCTGTTTTTT. This encodes CSVHRDSNTGELFF.

This clone was seen more than once but under ten times. The chain carries TRBV10-3 and TRBJ2-1, with 7 positions matching TRBD2. V dropped 3 bases and J dropped 3; count of bases not matched to a gene: 2. Germline CDR1 and CDR2: ENHRY and SYGVKD. The CDR3 length is 14 residues. CDR3 sequence: CAISDSSGYNEQFF. The CDR3 DNA reads as TGTGCCATCAGTGACTCTAGCGGCTACAATGAGCAGTTCTTC.

V usage is TRBV15 and J usage is TRBJ2-5; 7 bases map to TRBD1. V lost 4 bases, J lost 1 base, and 0 bases stayed unmatched. Germline CDR1 and CDR2: LNHNV and YYDKDF (reference sequence). The CDR3 is 13 amino acids. CDR3 sequence (DNA): TGTGCCACCAGCAACAGGGGCCAAGAGACCCAGTACTTC. Protein: CATSNRGQETQYF.

This clone was picked up a small number of times. The chain couples TRBV19 to TRBJ2-1; 8 positions agree with TRBD1. Germline CDR1 and CDR2: LNHDA and SQIVND (reference sequence). V dropped 1 base and J dropped 1; count of bases not matched to a gene: 6. The CDR3 is made up of 17 amino acids. The CDR3, as DNA: TGTGCCAGTAGTATAGGCGGGACAGGCAGATCCTACAATGAGCAGTTCTTC. Translation: CASSIGGTGRSYNEQFF.

This chain connects TRBV30 to TRBJ2-7; D gene ambiguous. In germline, CDR1 is GTSNPN, CDR2 SVGIG (reference sequence). V gave up 3 bases and J gave up 7 bases, with 10 bases separating them. The CDR3 covers 11 residues. In nucleotides, the CDR3 is TGTGCCTGGAGCCCTCTCGGTGAGCAGTACTTC. Translation gives CAWSPLGEQYF. Supplemented by reference TRBV30 and TRBJ2-7, the full variable domain reads SQTIHQWPATLVQPVGSPLSLECTVEGTSNPNLYWYRQAAGRGLQLLFYSVGIGQISSEVPQNLSASRPQDRQFILSSKKLLLSDSGFYLCAWSPLGEQYFGPGTRLTVT.